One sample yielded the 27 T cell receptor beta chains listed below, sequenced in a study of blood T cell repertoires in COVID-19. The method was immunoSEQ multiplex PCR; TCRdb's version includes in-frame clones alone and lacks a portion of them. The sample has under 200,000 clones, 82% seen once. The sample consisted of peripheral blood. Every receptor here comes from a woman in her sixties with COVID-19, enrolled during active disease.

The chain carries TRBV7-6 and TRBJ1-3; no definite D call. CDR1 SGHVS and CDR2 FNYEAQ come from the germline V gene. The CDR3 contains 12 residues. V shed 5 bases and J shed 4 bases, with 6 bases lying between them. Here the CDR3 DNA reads TGTGCCAGCAGCCCCCTCGGAAACACCATATATTTT. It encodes CASSPLGNTIYF.

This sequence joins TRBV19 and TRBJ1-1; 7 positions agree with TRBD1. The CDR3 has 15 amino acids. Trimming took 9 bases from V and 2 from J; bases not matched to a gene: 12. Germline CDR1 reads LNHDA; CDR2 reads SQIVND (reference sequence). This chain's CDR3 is CASLPGQRKNTEAFF. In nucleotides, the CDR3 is TGTGCCAGCCTCCCGGGACAGAGGAAAAACACTGAAGCTTTCTTT.

In DNA, the CDR3 is TGTGCCAGCTCACGACAGGGTCCCCTCCACTTT. This encodes CASSRQGPLHF. This chain joins TRBV18 and TRBJ1-6; the match to TRBD1 covers 7 bases. The germline V gene has CDR1 KGHSH and CDR2 LQKENI. CDR3 length: 11 amino acids. V trimming: 4 bases; J trimming: 13 bases; junction bases outside the gene matches: 1.

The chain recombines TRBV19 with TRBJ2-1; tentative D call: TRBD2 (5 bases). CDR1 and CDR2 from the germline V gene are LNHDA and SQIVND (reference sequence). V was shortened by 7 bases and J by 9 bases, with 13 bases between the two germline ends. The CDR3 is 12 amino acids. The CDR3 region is CASNEGWAEQFF. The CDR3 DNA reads TGTGCCAGTAACGAGGGATGGGCTGAGCAGTTCTTC.

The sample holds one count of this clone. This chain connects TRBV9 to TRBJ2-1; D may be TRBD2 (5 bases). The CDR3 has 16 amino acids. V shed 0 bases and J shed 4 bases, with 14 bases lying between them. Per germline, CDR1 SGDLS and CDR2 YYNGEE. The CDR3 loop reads CASSVVGSRKYNEQFF. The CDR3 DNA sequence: TGTGCCAGCAGCGTAGTAGGGAGCCGAAAATACAATGAGCAGTTCTTC.

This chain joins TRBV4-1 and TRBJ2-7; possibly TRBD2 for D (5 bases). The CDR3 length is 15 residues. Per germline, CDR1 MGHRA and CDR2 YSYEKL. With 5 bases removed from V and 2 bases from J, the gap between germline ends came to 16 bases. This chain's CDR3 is CASSLSQAETYEQYF. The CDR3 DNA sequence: TGCGCCAGCAGCTTAAGTCAAGCGGAGACCTACGAGCAGTACTTC.

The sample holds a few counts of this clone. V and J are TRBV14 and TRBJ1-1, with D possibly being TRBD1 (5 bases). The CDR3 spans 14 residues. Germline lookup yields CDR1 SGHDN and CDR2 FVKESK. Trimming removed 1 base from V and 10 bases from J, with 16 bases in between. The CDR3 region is CASSQGLGLGRAFF. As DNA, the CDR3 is TGTGCCAGCAGCCAAGGGCTGGGGCTCGGGAGAGCTTTCTTT.

CDR3 in amino acids: CASSYFYFGQGFWNNEQFF. The CDR3 DNA sequence: TGTGCCAGCAGTTACTTTTACTTCGGACAGGGGTTTTGGAACAATGAGCAGTTCTTC. This chain links TRBV6-2 or TRBV6-3 with TRBJ2-1; 9 bases align to TRBD1. J gave up 5 bases and V 1 base, and 15 bases lay outside the gene matches. Germline CDR1 reads MNHEY; CDR2 reads SVGEGT. The CDR3 sequence is 19 residues long.

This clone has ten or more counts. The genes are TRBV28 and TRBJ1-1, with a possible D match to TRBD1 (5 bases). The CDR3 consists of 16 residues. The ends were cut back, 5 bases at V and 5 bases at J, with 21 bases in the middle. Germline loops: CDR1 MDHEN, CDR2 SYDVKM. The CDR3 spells CASSTILAGVRTEAFF. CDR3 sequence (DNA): TGTGCCAGCAGTACTATCTTGGCGGGGGTGAGGACTGAAGCTTTCTTT.

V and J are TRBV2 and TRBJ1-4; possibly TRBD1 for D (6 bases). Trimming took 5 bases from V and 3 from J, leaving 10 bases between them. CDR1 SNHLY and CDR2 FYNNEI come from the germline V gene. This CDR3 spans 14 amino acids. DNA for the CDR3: TGTGCCAGCAGTTCAAACAGGGCTAATGAAAAACTGTTTTTT. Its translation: CASSSNRANEKLFF.

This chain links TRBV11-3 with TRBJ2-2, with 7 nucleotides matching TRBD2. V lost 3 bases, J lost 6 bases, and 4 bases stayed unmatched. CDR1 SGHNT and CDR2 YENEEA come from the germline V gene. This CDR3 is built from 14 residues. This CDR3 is CASSLGGTSGELFF. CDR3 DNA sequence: TGTGCCAGCAGCTTGGGGGGGACGTCCGGGGAGCTGTTTTTT.

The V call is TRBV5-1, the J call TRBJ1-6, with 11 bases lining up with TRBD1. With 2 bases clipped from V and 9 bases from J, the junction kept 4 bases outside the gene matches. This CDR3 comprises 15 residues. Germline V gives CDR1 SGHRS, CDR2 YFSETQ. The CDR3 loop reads CASSLGQGAGSPLHF. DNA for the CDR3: TGCGCCAGCAGCTTAGGACAGGGGGCCGGTTCACCCCTCCACTTT.

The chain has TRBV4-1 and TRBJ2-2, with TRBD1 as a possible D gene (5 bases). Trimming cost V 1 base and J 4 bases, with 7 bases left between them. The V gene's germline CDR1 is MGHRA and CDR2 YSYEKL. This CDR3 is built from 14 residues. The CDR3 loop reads CASSQGGVTGELFF. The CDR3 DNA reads TGCGCCAGCAGCCAAGGGGGCGTCACCGGGGAGCTGTTTTTT.

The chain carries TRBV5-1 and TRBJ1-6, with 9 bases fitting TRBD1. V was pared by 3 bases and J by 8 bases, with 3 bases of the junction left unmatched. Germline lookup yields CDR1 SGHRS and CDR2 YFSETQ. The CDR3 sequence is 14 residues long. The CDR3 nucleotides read TGCGCCAGCAGCTCTGGGGACAGGGATTCACCCCTCCACTTT. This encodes CASSSGDRDSPLHF.

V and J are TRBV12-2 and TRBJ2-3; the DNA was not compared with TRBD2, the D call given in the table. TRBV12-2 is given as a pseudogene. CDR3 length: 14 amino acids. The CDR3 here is CASRPSGSPDTQYF. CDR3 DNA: TGTGCAAGTCGCCCAAGCGGGAGTCCAGATACGCAGTATTTT.

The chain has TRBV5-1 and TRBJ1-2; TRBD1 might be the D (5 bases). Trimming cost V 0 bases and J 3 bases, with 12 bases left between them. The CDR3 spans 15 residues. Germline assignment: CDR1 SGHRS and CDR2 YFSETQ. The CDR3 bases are TGCGCCAGCAGCTTGGCCTCGGGGGGACACTATGGCTACACCTTC. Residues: CASSLASGGHYGYTF.

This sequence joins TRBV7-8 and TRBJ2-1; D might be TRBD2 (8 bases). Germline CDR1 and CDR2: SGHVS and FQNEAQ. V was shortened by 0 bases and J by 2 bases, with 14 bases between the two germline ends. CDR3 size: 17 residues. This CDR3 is CASSLARGRGAYNEQFF. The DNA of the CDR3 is TGTGCCAGCAGCTTAGCGAGGGGGCGGGGGGCCTACAATGAGCAGTTCTTC.

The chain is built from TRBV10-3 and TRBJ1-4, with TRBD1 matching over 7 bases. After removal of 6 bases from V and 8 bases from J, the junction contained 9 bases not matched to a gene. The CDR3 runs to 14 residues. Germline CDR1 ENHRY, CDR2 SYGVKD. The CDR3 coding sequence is TGTGCCATCAGCTTATCCGGGACAGACGAAAAACTGTTTTTT. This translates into CAISLSGTDEKLFF.

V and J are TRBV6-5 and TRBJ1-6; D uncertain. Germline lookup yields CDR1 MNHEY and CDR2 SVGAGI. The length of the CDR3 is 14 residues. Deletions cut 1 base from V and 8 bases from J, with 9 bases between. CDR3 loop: CASSYWVADSPLHF. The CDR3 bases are TGTGCCAGCAGTTACTGGGTTGCGGATTCACCCCTCCACTTT.

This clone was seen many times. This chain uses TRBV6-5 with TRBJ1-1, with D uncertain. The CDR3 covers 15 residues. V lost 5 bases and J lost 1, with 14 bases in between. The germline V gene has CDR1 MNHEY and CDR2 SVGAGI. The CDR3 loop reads CASSPLGGRNTEAFF. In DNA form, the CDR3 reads TGTGCCAGCAGTCCCTTGGGAGGGAGGAACACTGAAGCTTTCTTT.

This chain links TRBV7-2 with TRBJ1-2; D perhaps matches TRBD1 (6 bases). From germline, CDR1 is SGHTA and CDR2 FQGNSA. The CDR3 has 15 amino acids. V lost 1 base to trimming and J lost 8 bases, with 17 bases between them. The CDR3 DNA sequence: TGTGCCAGCAGCTTAGATTCACGGGGGGCGCAAGGCTACACCTTC. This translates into CASSLDSRGAQGYTF.

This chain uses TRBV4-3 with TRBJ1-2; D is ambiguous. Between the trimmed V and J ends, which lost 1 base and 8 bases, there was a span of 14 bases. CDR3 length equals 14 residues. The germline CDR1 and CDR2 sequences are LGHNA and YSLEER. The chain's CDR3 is CASSQVLGVGGYTF. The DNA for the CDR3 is TGCGCCAGCAGCCAAGTACTAGGCGTGGGCGGCTACACCTTC.

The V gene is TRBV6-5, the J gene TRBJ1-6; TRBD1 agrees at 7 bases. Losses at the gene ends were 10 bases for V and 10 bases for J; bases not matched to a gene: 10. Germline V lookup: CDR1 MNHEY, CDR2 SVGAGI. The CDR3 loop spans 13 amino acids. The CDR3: CATPTGVGSPLHF. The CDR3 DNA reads TGTGCCACTCCAACAGGGGTTGGGTCACCCCTCCACTTT.

The DNA for the CDR3 is TGTGCCAGCAGCTTACAGCCGGACAGCTACAATGAGCAGTTCTTC. Amino acids: CASSLQPDSYNEQFF. This sequence joins TRBV7-3 and TRBJ2-1; tentative D call: TRBD1 (6 bases). Germline CDR1 reads SGHTA; CDR2 reads FQGTGA. The V and J ends lost 2 bases and 3 bases respectively, with 11 bases between them. The CDR3 has 15 residues. Variable domain in full (rest from reference TRBV7-3 and TRBJ2-1): GAGVSQTPSNKVTEKGKYVELRCDPISGHTALYWYRQSLGQGPEFLIYFQGTGAADDSGLPNDRFFAVRPEGSVSTLKIQRTERGDSAVYLCASSLQPDSYNEQFFGPGTRLTVL.

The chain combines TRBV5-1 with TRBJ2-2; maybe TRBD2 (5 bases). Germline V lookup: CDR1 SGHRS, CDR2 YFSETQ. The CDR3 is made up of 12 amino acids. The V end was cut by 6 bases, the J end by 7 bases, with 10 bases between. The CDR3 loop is CASNDRGGELFF. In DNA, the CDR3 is TGCGCCAGCAACGATCGGGGCGGGGAGCTGTTTTTT.

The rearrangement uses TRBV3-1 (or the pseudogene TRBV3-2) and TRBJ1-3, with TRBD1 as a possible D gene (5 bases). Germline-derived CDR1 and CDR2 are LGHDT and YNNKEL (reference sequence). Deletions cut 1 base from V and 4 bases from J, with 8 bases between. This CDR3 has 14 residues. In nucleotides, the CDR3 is TGTGCCAGCAGCCAAGGGGGCCTCGGAAACACCATATATTTT. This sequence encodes CASSQGGLGNTIYF.

The CDR3 DNA sequence: TGTGCCAGCAGCCAAGATTCCCGACTCGCTAGCGAGCACAATGAGCAGTTCTTC. Translated, it gives CASSQDSRLASEHNEQFF. The V gene is TRBV3-1 (or the pseudogene TRBV3-2), the J gene TRBJ2-1; maybe TRBD2 (6 bases). The CDR3 contains 18 residues. V lost 0 bases and J 5 bases, leaving 20 bases between the germline ends. From germline, CDR1 is LGHDT and CDR2 YNNKEL (reference sequence).